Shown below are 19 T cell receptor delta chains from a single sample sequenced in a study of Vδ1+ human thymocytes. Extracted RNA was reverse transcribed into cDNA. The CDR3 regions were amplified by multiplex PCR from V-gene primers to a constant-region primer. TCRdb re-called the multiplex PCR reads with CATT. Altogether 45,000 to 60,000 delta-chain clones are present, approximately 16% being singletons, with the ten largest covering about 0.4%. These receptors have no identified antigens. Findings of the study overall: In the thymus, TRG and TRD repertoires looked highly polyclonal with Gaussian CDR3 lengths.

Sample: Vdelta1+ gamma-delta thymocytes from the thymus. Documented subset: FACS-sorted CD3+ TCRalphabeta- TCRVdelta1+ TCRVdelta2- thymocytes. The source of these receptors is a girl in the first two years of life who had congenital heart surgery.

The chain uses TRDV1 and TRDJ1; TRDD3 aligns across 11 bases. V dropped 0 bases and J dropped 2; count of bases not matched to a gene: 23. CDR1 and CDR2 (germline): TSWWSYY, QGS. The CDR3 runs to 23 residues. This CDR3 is CALGELTSPPLLLGDSSTDKLIF. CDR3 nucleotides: TGTGCTCTTGGGGAACTGACATCACCCCCCCTCCTACTGGGGGATAGTTCTACCGATAAACTCATCTTT.

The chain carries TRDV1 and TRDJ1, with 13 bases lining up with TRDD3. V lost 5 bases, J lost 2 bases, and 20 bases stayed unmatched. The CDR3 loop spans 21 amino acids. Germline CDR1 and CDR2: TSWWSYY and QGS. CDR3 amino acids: CALGTSYSPVLGDTLTDKLIF. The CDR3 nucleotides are TGTGCTCTTGGGACCTCCTACTCACCTGTACTGGGGGATACGCTTACCGATAAACTCATCTTT.

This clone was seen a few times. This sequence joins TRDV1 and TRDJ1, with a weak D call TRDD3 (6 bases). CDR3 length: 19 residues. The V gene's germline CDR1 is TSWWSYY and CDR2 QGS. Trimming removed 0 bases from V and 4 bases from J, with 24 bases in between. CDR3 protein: CALGELVGRVLGASDKLIF. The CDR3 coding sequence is TGTGCTCTTGGGGAACTAGTCGGCCGAGTACTGGGTGCGAGCGATAAACTCATCTTT.

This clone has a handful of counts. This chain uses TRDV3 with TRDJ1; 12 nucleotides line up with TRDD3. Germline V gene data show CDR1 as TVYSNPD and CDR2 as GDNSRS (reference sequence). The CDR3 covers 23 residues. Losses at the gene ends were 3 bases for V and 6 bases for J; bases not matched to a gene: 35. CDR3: CAFPPVPAAFPINWGIPGYKLIF. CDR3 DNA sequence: TGTGCCTTCCCGCCGGTTCCCGCGGCCTTCCCTATAAACTGGGGGATACCAGGGTATAAACTCATCTTT.

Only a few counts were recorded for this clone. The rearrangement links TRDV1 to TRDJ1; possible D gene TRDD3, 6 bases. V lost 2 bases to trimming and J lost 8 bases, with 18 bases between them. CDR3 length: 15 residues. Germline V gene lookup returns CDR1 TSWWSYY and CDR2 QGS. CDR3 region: CALGELGAMGAKLIF. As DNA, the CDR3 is TGTGCTCTTGGGGAATTGGGGGCAATGGGGGCGAAACTCATCTTT.

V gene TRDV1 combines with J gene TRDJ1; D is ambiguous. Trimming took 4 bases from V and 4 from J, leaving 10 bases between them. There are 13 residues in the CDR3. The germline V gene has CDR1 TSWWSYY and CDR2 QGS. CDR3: CALGGACFDKLIF. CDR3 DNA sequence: TGTGCTCTTGGGGGGGCCTGCTTCGATAAACTCATCTTT.

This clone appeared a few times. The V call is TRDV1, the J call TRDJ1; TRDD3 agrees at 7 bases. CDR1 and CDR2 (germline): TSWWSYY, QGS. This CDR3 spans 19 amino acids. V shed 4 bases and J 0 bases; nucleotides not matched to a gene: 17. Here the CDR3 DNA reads TGTGCTCTTGGGGTAGACTCTACGATGCGGGATACTCACACCGATAAACTCATCTTT. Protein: CALGVDSTMRDTHTDKLIF.

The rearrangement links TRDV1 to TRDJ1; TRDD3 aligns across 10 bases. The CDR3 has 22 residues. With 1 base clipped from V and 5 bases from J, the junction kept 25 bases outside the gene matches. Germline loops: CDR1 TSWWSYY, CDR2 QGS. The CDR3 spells CALGEPLPSALSRGIRADKLIF. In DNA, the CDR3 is TGTGCTCTTGGGGAACCGTTGCCTTCCGCCCTTAGTAGGGGGATACGTGCTGATAAACTCATCTTT.

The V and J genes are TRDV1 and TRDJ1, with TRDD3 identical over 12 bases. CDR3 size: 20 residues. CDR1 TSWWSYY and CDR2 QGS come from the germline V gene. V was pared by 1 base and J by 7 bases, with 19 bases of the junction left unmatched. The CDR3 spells CALGEPWSLRYWGIPGKLIF. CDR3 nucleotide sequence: TGTGCTCTTGGGGAACCATGGTCCCTCCGGTACTGGGGGATACCAGGTAAACTCATCTTT.

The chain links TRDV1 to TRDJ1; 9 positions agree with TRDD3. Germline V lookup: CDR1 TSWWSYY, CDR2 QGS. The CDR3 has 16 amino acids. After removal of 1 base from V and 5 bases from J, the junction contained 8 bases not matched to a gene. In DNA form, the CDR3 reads TGTGCTCTTGGGGAACGCGGCGTTGGGGGATATGATAAACTCATCTTT. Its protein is CALGERGVGGYDKLIF.

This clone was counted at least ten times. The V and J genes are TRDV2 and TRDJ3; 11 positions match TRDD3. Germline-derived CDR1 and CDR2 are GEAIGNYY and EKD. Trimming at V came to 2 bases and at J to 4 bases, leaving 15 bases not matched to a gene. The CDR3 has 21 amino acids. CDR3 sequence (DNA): TGTGCCTGTGACATCCCGCACGTTACTGGGGGATATGAATGGGACACCCGACAGATGTTTTTC. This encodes CACDIPHVTGGYEWDTRQMFF.

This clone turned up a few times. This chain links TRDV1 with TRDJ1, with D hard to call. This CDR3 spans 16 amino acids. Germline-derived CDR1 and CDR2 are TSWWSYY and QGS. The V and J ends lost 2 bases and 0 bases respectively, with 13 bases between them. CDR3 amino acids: CALGERIRSHTDKLIF. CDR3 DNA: TGTGCTCTTGGGGAAAGGATCCGGTCTCACACCGATAAACTCATCTTT.

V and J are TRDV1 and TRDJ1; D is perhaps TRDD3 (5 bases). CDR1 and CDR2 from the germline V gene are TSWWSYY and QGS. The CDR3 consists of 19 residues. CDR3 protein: CAALGAFRGLTSYTDKLIF. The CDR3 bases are TGTGCCGCTCTTGGGGCTTTCAGGGGGTTAACCTCGTACACCGATAAACTCATCTTT.

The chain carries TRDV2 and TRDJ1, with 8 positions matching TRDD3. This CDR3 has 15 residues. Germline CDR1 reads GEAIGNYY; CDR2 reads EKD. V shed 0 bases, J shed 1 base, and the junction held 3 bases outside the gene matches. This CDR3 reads CACDTEWGITDKLIF. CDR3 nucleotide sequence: TGTGCCTGTGACACCGAATGGGGGATCACCGATAAACTCATCTTT.

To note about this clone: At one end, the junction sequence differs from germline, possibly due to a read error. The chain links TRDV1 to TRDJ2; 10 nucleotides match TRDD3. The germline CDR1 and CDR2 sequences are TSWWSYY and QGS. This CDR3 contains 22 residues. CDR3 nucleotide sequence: TGTGCTCTTGGGAAACTTCGTTCCCTCCGGAATACCTGGGGGATAAACGCGGCACAACTCTTCTTT. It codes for CALGKLRSLRNTWGINAAQLFF.

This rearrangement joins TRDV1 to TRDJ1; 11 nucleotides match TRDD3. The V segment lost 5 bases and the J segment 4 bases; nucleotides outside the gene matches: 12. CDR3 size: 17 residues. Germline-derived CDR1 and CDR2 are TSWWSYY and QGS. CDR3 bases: TGTGCTCTTGGGAAGATACGTACTGGGGGATATCTCGATAAACTCATCTTT. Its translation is CALGKIRTGGYLDKLIF.

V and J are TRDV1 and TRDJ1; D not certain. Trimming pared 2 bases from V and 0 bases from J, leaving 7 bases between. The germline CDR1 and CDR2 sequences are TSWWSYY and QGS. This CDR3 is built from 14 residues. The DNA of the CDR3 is TGTGCTCTTGGGGAATCGGCGTACACCGATAAACTCATCTTT. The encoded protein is CALGESAYTDKLIF.

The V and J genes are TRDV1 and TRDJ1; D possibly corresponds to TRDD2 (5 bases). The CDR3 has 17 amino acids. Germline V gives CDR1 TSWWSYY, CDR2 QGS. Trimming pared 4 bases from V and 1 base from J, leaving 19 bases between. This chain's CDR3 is CALGGPLPPTPTDKLIF. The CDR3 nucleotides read TGTGCTCTTGGGGGGCCGCTTCCGCCCACCCCCACCGATAAACTCATCTTT.

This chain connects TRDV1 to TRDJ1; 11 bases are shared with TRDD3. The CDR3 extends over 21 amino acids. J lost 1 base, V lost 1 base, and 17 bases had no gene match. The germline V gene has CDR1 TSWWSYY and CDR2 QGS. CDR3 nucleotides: TGTGCTCTTGGGGAACCGCCCCCCCTATGGGGGATACGCCCCACCACCGATAAACTCATCTTT. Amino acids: CALGEPPPLWGIRPTTDKLIF.